Sequencing of this TCR beta chain was carried out in a study of cytomegalovirus exposure and HLA in healthy donors. The ends lost 10 bases at V and 15 bases at J; junction bases unmatched: 10. CDR1 and CDR2 from the germline V gene are MDHEN and SYDVKM. This CDR3 is built from 13 residues. With respect to this clone: The antigen is undetermined.

Study observations and caveats: The study had only CMV serostatus as immune exposure information. A later analysis linked a missense variant in DCLRE1C to the trimming of TCR beta V and J genes. Researchers reported from a later analysis that most CMV-associated TCR beta chains appeared HLA-restricted.

Both 60 Vbeta primers and 13 Jbeta primers went into the PCR. The method was immunoSEQ multiplex PCR; TCRdb's version includes in-frame clones alone and lacks a portion of them. This sample carries roughly 100,000 clones, approximately 64% of them seen once, and the ten largest clones take less than 3.5%. The chain joins TRBV28 to TRBJ2-1, with TRBD2 matching over 15 bases. The sequence derives from a woman aged 45 to 65 in good health and CMV-seronegative. Source material: PBMCs. The CDR3: CATVRTSGREGFF. The CDR3 region has the DNA TGTGCCACCGTGAGGACTAGCGGGAGGGAGGGGTTCTTC.